This T cell receptor (beta chain) was recorded in a study of shared clonotypes between healthy human individuals. Genomic DNA of every subset was divided equally among multiple immunoSEQ plates. Repertoires were generated with immunoSEQ multiplex PCR, while TCRdb's copy carries only in-frame clones and drops some. This sample has about 2,100,000 clones; around 93% occur once, and the top ten carry around 1.7%. Selected positively for CCR7 and CD45RO-negative, naive CD8 cells excluded terminally differentiated effector memory CD45RA+ cells. Healthy and HIV-negative, the adult donors had no recent acute infections or vaccinations. CDR3 length: 13 amino acids. CDR1 is MNHNY, CDR2 SVGAGI, per germline (reference sequence). Trimming took off 6 bases at V and 5 bases at J, with 13 bases between the two ends. The sample holds one count of this clone.

The chain joins TRBV6-6 to TRBJ2-5, with D unresolved. This sequence was found in a man aged 18 to 29 in good health. Some clones in this sample may be carry-over from other donors' samples. Sequences were obtained from naive CD8+ T cells from PBMCs. The CDR3 protein is CASSAMGPETQYF. The CDR3, as DNA: TGTGCCAGCAGCGCGATGGGCCCGGAGACCCAGTACTTC.